The 26 T cell receptor beta chains listed next were all sequenced from one sample in a study of blood T cell repertoires in COVID-19. Measured with immunoSEQ multiplex PCR; TCRdb has only the in-frame clones, and not every one. The sample lists about 270,000 clones, about 89% occurring once. Specimen: PBMCs or T cells enriched from blood (not recorded which). These receptor sequences come from a woman under 30 who had recovered from COVID-19.

This chain links TRBV19 with TRBJ2-1, with D perhaps matching TRBD2 (7 bases). The CDR3 is 16 residues long. V lost 3 bases and J lost 4, with 16 bases in between. Germline lookup yields CDR1 LNHDA and CDR2 SQIVND (reference sequence). The CDR3: CASSMGGGPRYNEQFF. The CDR3 bases are TGTGCCAGTAGTATGGGAGGGGGGCCTAGGTACAATGAGCAGTTCTTC.

The chain uses TRBV10-1 and TRBJ2-1, with 8 positions matching TRBD1. CDR1 is WNHNN and CDR2 is SYGVQD in the germline V gene (reference sequence). The V and J ends lost 0 bases and 6 bases, in that order; junction bases with no gene match: 7. The CDR3 contains 16 residues. Here the CDR3 reads CASSESGTGLSNEQFF. CDR3 nucleotide sequence: TGCGCCAGCAGTGAGTCCGGGACAGGTCTCTCCAATGAGCAGTTCTTC.

CDR3: CASSLAIVAGGPQETQYF. CDR3 coding DNA: TGTGCCAGCAGCTTAGCGATCGTGGCGGGGGGCCCCCAAGAGACCCAGTACTTC. The chain couples TRBV7-2 to TRBJ2-5, with 8 bases lining up with TRBD2. This CDR3 is built from 18 residues. J lost 1 base, V lost 0 bases, and 10 bases had no gene match. The germline V gene encodes CDR1 SGHTA and CDR2 FQGNSA.

This chain links TRBV6-1 with TRBJ2-5; D is possibly TRBD1 (6 bases). The CDR3 sequence is 17 residues long. V was clipped by 2 bases and J by 0 bases, with 16 bases between them. Per germline, CDR1 MNHNS and CDR2 SASEGT. CDR3 sequence: CASSEPWTALYQETQYF. As DNA, the CDR3 is TGTGCCAGCAGTGAACCGTGGACAGCCTTGTACCAAGAGACCCAGTACTTC.

Here the CDR3 DNA reads TGTGCCAGCAGTTACAGCGGGGGGGCCCCCCATGAGCAGTTCTTC. Its translation: CASSYSGGAPHEQFF. The rearrangement joins TRBV6-5 to TRBJ2-1; 10 positions match TRBD2. Trimming cost V 2 bases and J 8 bases; bases outside gene matches: 6. CDR3 length: 15 amino acids. Germline CDR1 MNHEY, CDR2 SVGAGI.

The rearrangement links TRBV10-2 to TRBJ2-7, with D perhaps matching TRBD1 (5 bases). Trimming took off 4 bases at V and 0 bases at J, with 10 bases between the two ends. The CDR3 covers 14 residues. Germline CDR1 reads WSHSY; CDR2 reads SAAADI. The CDR3 loop is CASSVGHYSYEQYF. The CDR3, as DNA: TGCGCCAGCAGTGTAGGACACTACTCCTACGAGCAGTACTTC.

This clone was counted a single time. In DNA form, the CDR3 reads TGTGCCACCAGCAGAGGTGGCGGCCTTAGCACAGATACGCAGTATTTT. This translates into CATSRGGGLSTDTQYF. The chain employs TRBV15 and TRBJ2-3; D gene unclear. CDR1 is LNHNV, CDR2 YYDKDF, per germline (reference sequence). V shed 1 base and J shed 0 bases, with 11 bases lying between them. The CDR3 is made up of 16 amino acids.

The chain carries TRBV19 and TRBJ2-1, with 8 bases aligning to TRBD2. CDR3 size: 15 residues. The trim removed 0 bases at V and 2 bases at J, leaving 0 bases unmatched. CDR1 LNHDA and CDR2 SQIVND come from the germline V gene (reference sequence). The CDR3 DNA follows: TGTGCCAGTAGTATAGATAGCGGGACCTACAATGAGCAGTTCTTC. It translates to CASSIDSGTYNEQFF.

The chain combines TRBV11-2 with TRBJ2-5; 8 bases agree with TRBD2. Germline V CDR1 and CDR2: SGHAT, FQNNGV. With 3 bases clipped from V and 4 bases from J, the junction kept 10 bases outside the gene matches. The CDR3 is 16 amino acids. The CDR3 bases are TGTGCCAGCAGCTTTACCTCGGGGGGGCTGCGAGAGACCCAGTACTTC. It encodes CASSFTSGGLRETQYF.

V gene TRBV2 combines with J gene TRBJ2-5; 9 bases line up with TRBD2. V gave up 2 bases and J gave up 1 base; unmatched junction bases: 11. Germline V CDR1 and CDR2: SNHLY, FYNNEI. The CDR3 runs to 18 residues. CDR3 loop: CASSEMPSGNGIQETQYF. In DNA, the CDR3 is TGTGCCAGCAGTGAAATGCCTAGCGGGAATGGTATCCAAGAGACCCAGTACTTC.

The chain combines TRBV28 with TRBJ1-1; 7 nucleotides line up with TRBD1. Trimming at V came to 6 bases and at J to 11 bases, leaving 15 bases not matched to a gene. The CDR3 contains 14 residues. Germline CDR1 MDHEN, CDR2 SYDVKM. The CDR3 nucleotides read TGTGCCAGCAGCCACATGATGGACAGGCTGGGGGCTTTCTTT. Translated: CASSHMMDRLGAFF.

CDR3 nucleotide sequence: TGTGCCAGCAGCAAAGGACACTCGTATTCTGGGGCCAACGTCCTGACTTTC. It codes for CASSKGHSYSGANVLTF. The chain links TRBV21-1 to TRBJ2-6; the table's D call, TRBD1, has no DNA check behind it. TRBV21-1 is designated a pseudogene. The CDR3 runs 17 residues.

The chain combines TRBV5-4 with TRBJ2-6, with 7 bases lining up with TRBD2. CDR1 and CDR2 from the germline V gene are SGHNT and YYREEE (reference sequence). Trimming cost V 7 bases and J 11 bases; bases outside gene matches: 0. This CDR3 is built from 10 residues. CDR3 sequence reads: CASGGDVLTF. The CDR3 nucleotides read TGTGCCAGCGGGGGGGACGTCCTGACTTTC.

This clone was counted once. The V and J genes are TRBV28 and TRBJ2-1, with TRBD2 matching 13 bases. Per germline, CDR1 MDHEN and CDR2 SYDVKM. V lost 6 bases and J lost 0; bases outside the gene matches: 20. The CDR3 has 22 residues. The CDR3, as DNA: TGTGCCAGCAGGCCCACCGGACAGGGAACTAGCGGGAGGGCCGTCTCCTACAATGAGCAGTTCTTC. It translates to CASRPTGQGTSGRAVSYNEQFF.

This chain connects TRBV3-1 (or the pseudogene TRBV3-2) to TRBJ2-1; D gene ambiguous. Germline V gives CDR1 LGHDT, CDR2 YNNKEL (reference sequence). This CDR3 is 11 amino acids long. The ends were cut back, 1 base at V and 11 bases at J, with 6 bases in the middle. CDR3 sequence: CASSQVLQQFF. CDR3 DNA sequence: TGTGCCAGCAGCCAAGTTCTCCAGCAGTTCTTC.

Here the CDR3 DNA reads TGTGCCAGCTCACCTAGCGGGGTTGCCTACGAGCAGTACTTC. It translates to CASSPSGVAYEQYF. The V and J genes are TRBV18 and TRBJ2-7, with TRBD2 identical over 8 bases. In germline, CDR1 is KGHSH, CDR2 LQKENI. The CDR3 consists of 14 residues. Germline trimming cut 3 bases from V and 2 bases from J; bases unmatched to any gene: 3.

The chain couples TRBV30 to TRBJ2-5; 12 bases fit TRBD2. CDR3 length equals 15 residues. CDR1 and CDR2 from the germline V gene are GTSNPN and SVGIG (reference sequence). J was trimmed by 4 bases and V by 3 bases; bases with no gene match: 6. This CDR3 reads CAWSRTSGALETQYF. The CDR3 DNA sequence: TGTGCCTGGAGCAGGACTAGCGGGGCCCTAGAGACCCAGTACTTC.

The chain is built from TRBV7-9 and TRBJ1-2, with a weak D call TRBD1 (6 bases). The ends were cut back, 0 bases at V and 4 bases at J, with 9 bases in the middle. This CDR3 has 14 amino acids. CDR1 and CDR2 from the germline V gene are SEHNR and FQNEAQ (reference sequence). The CDR3 is CASSLASDSYGYTF. The CDR3 DNA reads as TGTGCCAGCAGCTTAGCTTCGGACAGCTATGGCTACACCTTC.

The chain joins TRBV2 to TRBJ1-4; maybe TRBD1 (6 bases). The V gene's germline CDR1 is SNHLY and CDR2 FYNNEI. The CDR3 is 13 amino acids. V dropped 8 bases and J dropped 6 bases, with 13 bases sitting between them. The CDR3 loop reads CASQPYRDEKLFF. CDR3 nucleotide sequence: TGTGCCAGCCAACCTTACAGGGATGAAAAACTGTTTTTT.

The chain is built from TRBV7-9 and TRBJ1-2; a possible D gene is TRBD1 (6 bases). Germline loops: CDR1 SEHNR, CDR2 FQNEAQ (reference sequence). CDR3 length: 18 amino acids. V lost 4 bases, J lost 0 bases, and 21 bases lay in between. CDR3 amino acids: CASSSLPGQTQTNYGYTF. The CDR3 nucleotides read TGTGCCAGCAGCTCCCTACCCGGACAGACCCAAACTAACTATGGCTACACCTTC.

This chain connects TRBV3-1 (or the pseudogene TRBV3-2) to TRBJ1-2; no definite D call. The CDR3 is made up of 13 amino acids. V lost 2 bases, J lost 8 bases, and 12 bases lay in between. Germline CDR1 is LGHDT and CDR2 is YNNKEL (reference sequence). CDR3 sequence: CASSQTTGRGYTF. DNA for the CDR3: TGTGCCAGCAGCCAAACCACTGGGAGAGGCTACACCTTC.

This clone was seen a few times. The chain is built from TRBV29-1 and TRBJ2-7; TRBD1 agrees at 11 bases. The V gene end was trimmed by 6 bases and the J gene end by 0 bases; junction bases not matched to a gene: 10. Germline loops: CDR1 SQVTM, CDR2 ANQGSEA. The CDR3 extends over 16 amino acids. The CDR3 coding sequence is TGCAGCGTCTTCGGACAGGGGGCTATTAACTCCTACGAGCAGTACTTC. Translated, it gives CSVFGQGAINSYEQYF.

The rearrangement uses TRBV27 and TRBJ2-7, with D possibly matching TRBD2 (6 bases). The V gene's germline CDR1 is MNHEY and CDR2 SMNVEV (reference sequence). The CDR3 covers 14 residues. Trimming took off 6 bases at V and 1 base at J, with 13 bases between the two ends. In nucleotides, the CDR3 is TGTGCCAGCAGGCCGGGACTTGCGTCCTACGAGCAGTACTTC. It specifies CASRPGLASYEQYF.

This clone was observed a single time. The gene calls are TRBV7-2 and TRBJ2-7; tentative D call: TRBD1 (5 bases). Trimming pared 1 base from V and 2 bases from J, leaving 15 bases between. This CDR3 comprises 16 residues. Germline V gives CDR1 SGHTA, CDR2 FQGNSA. The CDR3 region is CASSLDSQGAAYEQYF. The CDR3 DNA is TGTGCCAGCAGCTTAGATTCGCAGGGTGCGGCCTACGAGCAGTACTTC.

V and J are TRBV7-8 and TRBJ1-2; 7 positions match TRBD1. The CDR3 extends over 13 amino acids. V lost 6 bases and J lost 7; bases outside the gene matches: 8. In germline, CDR1 is SGHVS, CDR2 FQNEAQ. The CDR3: CASRVSPGGGYTF. The CDR3 nucleotides read TGTGCCAGCAGAGTGTCCCCAGGGGGTGGCTACACCTTC.

The rearrangement joins TRBV7-2 to TRBJ1-5, with unresolved D. In germline, CDR1 is SGHTA, CDR2 FQGNSA. The CDR3 totals 16 residues. V lost 1 base and J lost 1, with 11 bases in between. The CDR3 DNA reads as TGTGCCAGCAGCTTAGGGACTCGTGGAAGCAATCAGCCCCAGCATTTT. This codes for CASSLGTRGSNQPQHF. The full variable domain, its missing parts supplied by reference TRBV7-2 and TRBJ1-5, is GAGVSQSPSNKVTEKGKDVELRCDPISGHTALYWYRQSLGQGLEFLIYFQGNSAPDKSGLPSDRFSAERTGGSVSTLTIQRTQQEDSAVYLCASSLGTRGSNQPQHFGDGTRLSIL.